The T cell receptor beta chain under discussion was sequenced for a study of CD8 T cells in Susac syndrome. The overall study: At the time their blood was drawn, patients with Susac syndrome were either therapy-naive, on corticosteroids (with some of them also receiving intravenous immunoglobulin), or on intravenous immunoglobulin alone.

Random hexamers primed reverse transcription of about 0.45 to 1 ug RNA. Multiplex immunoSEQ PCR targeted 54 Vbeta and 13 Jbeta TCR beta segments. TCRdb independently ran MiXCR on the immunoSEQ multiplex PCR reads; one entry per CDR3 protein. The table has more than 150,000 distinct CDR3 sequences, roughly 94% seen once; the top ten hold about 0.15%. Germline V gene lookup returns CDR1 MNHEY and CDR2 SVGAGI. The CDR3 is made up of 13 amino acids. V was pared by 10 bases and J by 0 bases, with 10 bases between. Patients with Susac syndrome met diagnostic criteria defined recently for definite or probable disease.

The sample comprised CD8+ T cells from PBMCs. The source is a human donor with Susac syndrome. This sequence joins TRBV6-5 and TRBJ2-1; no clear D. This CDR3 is CATGKSSYNEQFF. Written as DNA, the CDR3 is TGTGCCACTGGGAAGAGCTCCTACAATGAGCAGTTCTTC.